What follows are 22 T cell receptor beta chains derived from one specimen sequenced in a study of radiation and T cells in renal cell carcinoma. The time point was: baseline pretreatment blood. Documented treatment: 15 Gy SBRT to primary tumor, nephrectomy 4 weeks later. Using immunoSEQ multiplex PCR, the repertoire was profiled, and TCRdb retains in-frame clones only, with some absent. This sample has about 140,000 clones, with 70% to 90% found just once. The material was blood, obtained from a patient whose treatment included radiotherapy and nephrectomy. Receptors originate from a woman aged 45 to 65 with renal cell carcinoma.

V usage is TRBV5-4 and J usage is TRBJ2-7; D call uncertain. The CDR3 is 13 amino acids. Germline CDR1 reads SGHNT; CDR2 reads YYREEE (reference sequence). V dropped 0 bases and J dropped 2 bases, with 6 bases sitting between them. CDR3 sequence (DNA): TGTGCCAGCAGCTTGGAGGCAACCTACGAGCAGTACTTC. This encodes CASSLEATYEQYF.

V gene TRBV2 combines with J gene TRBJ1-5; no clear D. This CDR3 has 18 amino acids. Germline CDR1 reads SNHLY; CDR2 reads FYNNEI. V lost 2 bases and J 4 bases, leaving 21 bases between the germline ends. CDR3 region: CASSERSPLVSGNQPQHF. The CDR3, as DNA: TGTGCCAGCAGTGAAAGGTCGCCCCTGGTGAGTGGAAATCAGCCCCAGCATTTT.

CDR3 DNA sequence: TGCGCCAGCAGCTTGGGACAGGGAAACACCATATATTTT. This codes for CASSLGQGNTIYF. The chain carries TRBV5-1 and TRBJ1-3; TRBD1 might be the D (5 bases). Germline CDR1 and CDR2: SGHRS and YFSETQ. The CDR3 contains 13 residues. V was clipped by 0 bases and J by 4 bases, with 5 bases between them.

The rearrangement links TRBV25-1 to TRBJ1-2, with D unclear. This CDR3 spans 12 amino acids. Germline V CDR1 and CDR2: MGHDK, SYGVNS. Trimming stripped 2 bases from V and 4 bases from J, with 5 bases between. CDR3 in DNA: TGTGCCAGCAGTGAAGGCAGCTATGGCTACACCTTC. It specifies CASSEGSYGYTF.

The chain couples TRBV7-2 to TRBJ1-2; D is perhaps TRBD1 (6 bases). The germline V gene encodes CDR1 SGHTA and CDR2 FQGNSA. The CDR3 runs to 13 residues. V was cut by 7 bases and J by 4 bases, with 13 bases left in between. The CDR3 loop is CASNLRGSYGYTF. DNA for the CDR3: TGTGCCAGCAACCTCAGGGGATCCTATGGCTACACCTTC.

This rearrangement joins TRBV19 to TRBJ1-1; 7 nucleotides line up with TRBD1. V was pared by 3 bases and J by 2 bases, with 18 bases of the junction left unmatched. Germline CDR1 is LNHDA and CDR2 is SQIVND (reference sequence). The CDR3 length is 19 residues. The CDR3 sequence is CASSINRIKRTGRNTEAFF. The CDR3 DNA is TGTGCCAGTAGTATTAATCGTATAAAGAGGACAGGACGTAACACTGAAGCTTTCTTT. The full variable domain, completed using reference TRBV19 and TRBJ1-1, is DGGITQSPKYLFRKEGQNVTLSCEQNLNHDAMYWYRQDPGQGLRLIYYSQIVNDFQKGDIAEGYSVSREKKESFPLTVTSAQKNPTAFYLCASSINRIKRTGRNTEAFFGQGTRLTVV.

CDR3 amino acids: CAISGIAGGVGETQYF. CDR3 DNA: TGTGCCATCAGTGGTATAGCGGGAGGTGTGGGGGAGACCCAGTACTTC. The chain employs TRBV10-3 and TRBJ2-5; 10 bases are a match to TRBD2. With V trimmed by 4 bases and J by 5 bases, 10 bases remained unmatched. The length of the CDR3 is 16 residues. CDR1 ENHRY and CDR2 SYGVKD come from the germline V gene.

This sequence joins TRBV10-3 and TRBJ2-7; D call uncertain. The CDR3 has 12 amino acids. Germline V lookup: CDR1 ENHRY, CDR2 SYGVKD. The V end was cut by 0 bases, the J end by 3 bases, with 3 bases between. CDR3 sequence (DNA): TGTGCCATCAGTGAGTCGGGCTACGAGCAGTACTTC. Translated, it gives CAISESGYEQYF.

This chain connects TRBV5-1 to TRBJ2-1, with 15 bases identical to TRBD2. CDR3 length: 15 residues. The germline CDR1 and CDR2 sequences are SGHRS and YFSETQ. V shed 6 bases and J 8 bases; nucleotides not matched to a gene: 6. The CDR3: CASTLRTSGGDEQFF. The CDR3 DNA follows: TGCGCCAGCACCCTACGGACTAGCGGGGGGGATGAGCAGTTCTTC.

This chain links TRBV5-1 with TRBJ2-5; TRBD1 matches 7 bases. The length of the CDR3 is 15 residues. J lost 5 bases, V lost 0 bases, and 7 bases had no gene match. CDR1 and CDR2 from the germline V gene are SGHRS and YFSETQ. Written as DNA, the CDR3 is TGCGCCAGCAGCTTGGCGCTTACAGGGGAGGAGACCCAGTACTTC. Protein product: CASSLALTGEETQYF.

The CDR3 spells CASITGQINTEAFF. The CDR3 nucleotides read TGTGCCAGCATTACCGGACAGATTAACACTGAAGCTTTCTTT. V usage is TRBV6-6 and J usage is TRBJ1-1; D might be TRBD1 (6 bases). Germline CDR1 MNHNY, CDR2 SVGAGI (reference sequence). Trimming cost V 7 bases and J 2 bases, with 14 bases left between them. The CDR3 has 14 residues.

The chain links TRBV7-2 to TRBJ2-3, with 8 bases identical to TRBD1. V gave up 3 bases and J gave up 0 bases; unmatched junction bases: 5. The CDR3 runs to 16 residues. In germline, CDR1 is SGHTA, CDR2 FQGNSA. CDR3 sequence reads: CASSLNGDRSTDTQYF. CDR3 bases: TGTGCCAGCAGCTTGAACGGGGACAGGAGCACAGATACGCAGTATTTT.

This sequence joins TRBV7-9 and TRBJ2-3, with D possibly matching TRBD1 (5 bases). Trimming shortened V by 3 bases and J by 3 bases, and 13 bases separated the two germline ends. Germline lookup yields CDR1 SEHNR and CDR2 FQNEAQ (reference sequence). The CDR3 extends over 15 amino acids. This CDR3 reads CASSFAGLETDTQYF. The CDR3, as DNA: TGTGCCAGCAGCTTCGCAGGGTTGGAAACAGATACGCAGTATTTT.

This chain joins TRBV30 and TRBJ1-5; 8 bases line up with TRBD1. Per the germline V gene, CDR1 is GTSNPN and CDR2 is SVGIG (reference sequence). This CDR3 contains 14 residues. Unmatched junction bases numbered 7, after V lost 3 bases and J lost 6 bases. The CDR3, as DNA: TGTGCCTGGAGCGGTGGACAGGGAGCTCAGCCCCAGCATTTT. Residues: CAWSGGQGAQPQHF.

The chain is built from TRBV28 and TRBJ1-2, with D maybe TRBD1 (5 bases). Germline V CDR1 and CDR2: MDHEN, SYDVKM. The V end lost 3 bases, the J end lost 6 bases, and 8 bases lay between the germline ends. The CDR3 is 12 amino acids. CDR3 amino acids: CASSFAGNGYTF. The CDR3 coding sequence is TGTGCCAGCAGTTTCGCAGGGAATGGCTACACCTTC.

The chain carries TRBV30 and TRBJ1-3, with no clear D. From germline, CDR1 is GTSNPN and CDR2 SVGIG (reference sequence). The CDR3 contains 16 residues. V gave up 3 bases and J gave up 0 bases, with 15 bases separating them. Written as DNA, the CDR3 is TGTGCCTGGAGCCCCGGCGGGCAGCCCTCTGGAAACACCATATATTTT. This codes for CAWSPGGQPSGNTIYF.

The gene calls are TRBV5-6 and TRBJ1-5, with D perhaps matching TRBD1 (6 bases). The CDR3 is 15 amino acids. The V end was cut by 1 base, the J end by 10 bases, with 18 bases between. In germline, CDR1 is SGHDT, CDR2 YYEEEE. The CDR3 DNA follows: TGTGCCAGCAGCTTGCGGGGGCAGAGGAAGCAACCCCAGCATTTT. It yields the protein CASSLRGQRKQPQHF. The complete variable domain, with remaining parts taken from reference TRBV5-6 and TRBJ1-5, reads DAGVTQSPTHLIKTRGQQVTLRCSPKSGHDTVSWYQQALGQGPQFIFQYYEEEERQRGNFPDRFSGHQFPNYSSELNVNALLLGDSALYLCASSLRGQRKQPQHFGDGTRLSIL.

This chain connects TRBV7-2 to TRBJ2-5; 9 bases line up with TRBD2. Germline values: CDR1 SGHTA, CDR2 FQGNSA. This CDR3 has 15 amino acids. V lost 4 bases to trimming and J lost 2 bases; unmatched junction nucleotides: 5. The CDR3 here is CASSWTSEAQETQYF. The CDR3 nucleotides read TGTGCCAGCAGCTGGACTAGCGAGGCACAAGAGACCCAGTACTTC.

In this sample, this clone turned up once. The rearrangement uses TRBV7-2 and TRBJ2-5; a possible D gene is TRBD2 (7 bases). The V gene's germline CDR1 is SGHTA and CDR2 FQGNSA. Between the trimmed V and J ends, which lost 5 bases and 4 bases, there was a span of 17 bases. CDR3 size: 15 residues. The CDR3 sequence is CASSEGGGEVETQYF. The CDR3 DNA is TGTGCCAGCAGCGAAGGGGGAGGGGAAGTAGAGACCCAGTACTTC.

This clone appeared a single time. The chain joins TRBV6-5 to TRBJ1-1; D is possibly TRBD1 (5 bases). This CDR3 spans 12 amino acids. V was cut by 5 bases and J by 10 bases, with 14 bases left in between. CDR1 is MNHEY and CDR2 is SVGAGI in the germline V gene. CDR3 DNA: TGTGCCAGCAGTACCCAAGGGGTAGGAGCTTTCTTT. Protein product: CASSTQGVGAFF.

This CDR3 reads CASSPDSYGEQYF. The CDR3 coding sequence is TGTGCCAGCAGCCCGGACTCCTACGGCGAGCAGTACTTC. This chain uses TRBV7-2 with TRBJ2-7, with D perhaps matching TRBD2 (5 bases). The V gene lost 5 bases and the J gene lost 6 bases, with 14 bases spanning the gap. Germline V gives CDR1 SGHTA, CDR2 FQGNSA. The CDR3 is 13 amino acids.

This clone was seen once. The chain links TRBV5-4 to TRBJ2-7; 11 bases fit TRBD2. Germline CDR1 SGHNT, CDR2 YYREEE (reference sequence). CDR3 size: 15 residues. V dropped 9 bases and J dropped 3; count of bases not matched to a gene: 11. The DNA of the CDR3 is TGTGCCACAGGTACGGGGGGGACTAGCGGCTACGAGCAGTACTTC. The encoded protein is CATGTGGTSGYEQYF.